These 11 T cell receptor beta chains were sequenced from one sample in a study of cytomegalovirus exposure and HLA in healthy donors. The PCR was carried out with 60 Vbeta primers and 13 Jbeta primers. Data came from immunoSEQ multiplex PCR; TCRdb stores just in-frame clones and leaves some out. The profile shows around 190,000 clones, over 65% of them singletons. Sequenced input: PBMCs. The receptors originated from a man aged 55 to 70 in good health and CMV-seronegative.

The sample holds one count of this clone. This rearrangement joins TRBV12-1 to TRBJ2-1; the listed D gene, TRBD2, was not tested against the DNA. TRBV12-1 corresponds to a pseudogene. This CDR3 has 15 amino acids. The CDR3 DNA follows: TGTGCCAGCAGCCCGTCCCGGGACTCGACTAATGAGCAGTTCTTC. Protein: CASSPSRDSTNEQFF.

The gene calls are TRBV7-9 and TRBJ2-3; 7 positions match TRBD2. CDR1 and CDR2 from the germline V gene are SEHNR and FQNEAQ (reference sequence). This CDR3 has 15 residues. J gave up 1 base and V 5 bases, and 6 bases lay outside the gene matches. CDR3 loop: CASSLLGGGTDTQYF. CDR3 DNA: TGTGCCAGCAGCCTACTGGGGGGGGGCACAGATACGCAGTATTTT.

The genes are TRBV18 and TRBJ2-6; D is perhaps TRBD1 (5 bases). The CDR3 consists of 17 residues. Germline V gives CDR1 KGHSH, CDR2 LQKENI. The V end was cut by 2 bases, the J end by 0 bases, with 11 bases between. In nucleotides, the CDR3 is TGTGCCAGCTCACCAGTTCAGGGAAACTCTGGGGCCAACGTCCTGACTTTC. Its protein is CASSPVQGNSGANVLTF. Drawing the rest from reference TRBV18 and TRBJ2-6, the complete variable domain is NAGVMQNPRHLVRRRGQEARLRCSPMKGHSHVYWYRQLPEEGLKFMVYLQKENIIDESGMPKERFSAEFPKEGPSILRIQQVVRGDSAAYFCASSPVQGNSGANVLTFGAGSRLTVL.

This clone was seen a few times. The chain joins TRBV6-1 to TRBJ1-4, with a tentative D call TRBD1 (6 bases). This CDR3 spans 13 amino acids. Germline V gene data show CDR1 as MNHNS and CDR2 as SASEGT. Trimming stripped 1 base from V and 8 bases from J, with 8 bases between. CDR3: CASSEVTGEKLFF. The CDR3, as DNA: TGTGCCAGCAGTGAAGTTACAGGGGAAAAACTGTTTTTT.

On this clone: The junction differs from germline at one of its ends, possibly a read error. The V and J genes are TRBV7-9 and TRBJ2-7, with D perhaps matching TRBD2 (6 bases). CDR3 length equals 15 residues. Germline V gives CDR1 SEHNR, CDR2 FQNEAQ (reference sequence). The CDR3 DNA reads TGTTCCAGCAGCCCGCGGGACGCCAGCTCCTACGAGCAGTACTTC. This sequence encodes CSSSPRDASSYEQYF. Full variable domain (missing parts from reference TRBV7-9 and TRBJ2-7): DTGVSQNPRHKITKRGQNVTFRCDPISEHNRLYWYRQTLGQGPEFLTYFQNEAQLEKSRLLSDRFSAERPKGSFSTLEIQRTEQGDSAMYLCSSSPRDASSYEQYFGPGTRLTVT.

In nucleotides, the CDR3 is TGTGCCAGTAGTATCCCACAGGGCGGTGAAGCTTTCTTT. Translated: CASSIPQGGEAFF. This chain joins TRBV19 and TRBJ1-1; maybe TRBD1 (6 bases). V lost 3 bases to trimming and J lost 7 bases, with 12 bases between them. This CDR3 is built from 13 residues. Germline values: CDR1 LNHDA, CDR2 SQIVND (reference sequence).

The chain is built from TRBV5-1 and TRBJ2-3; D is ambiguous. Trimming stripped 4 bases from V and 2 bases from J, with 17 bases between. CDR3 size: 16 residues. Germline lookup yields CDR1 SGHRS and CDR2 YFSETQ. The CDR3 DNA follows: TGCGCCAGCAGCCCCGACTCAAATCGGCTCACAGATACGCAGTATTTT. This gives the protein CASSPDSNRLTDTQYF.

The chain's CDR3 is CASSDGQGNYGYTF. The CDR3 coding sequence is TGTGCCAGCAGTGATGGACAGGGCAACTATGGCTACACCTTC. V usage is TRBV27 and J usage is TRBJ1-2; TRBD1 matches 8 bases. J lost 2 bases, V lost 5 bases, and 4 bases had no gene match. The CDR3 length is 14 residues. Looked up from germline, CDR1 is MNHEY and CDR2 is SMNVEV (reference sequence).

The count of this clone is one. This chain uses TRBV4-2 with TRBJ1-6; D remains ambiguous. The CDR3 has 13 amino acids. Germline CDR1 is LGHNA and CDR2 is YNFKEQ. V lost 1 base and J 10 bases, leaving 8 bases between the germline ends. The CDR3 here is CASSQGAKSPLHF. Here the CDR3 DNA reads TGTGCCAGCAGCCAAGGGGCGAAGTCACCCCTCCACTTT.

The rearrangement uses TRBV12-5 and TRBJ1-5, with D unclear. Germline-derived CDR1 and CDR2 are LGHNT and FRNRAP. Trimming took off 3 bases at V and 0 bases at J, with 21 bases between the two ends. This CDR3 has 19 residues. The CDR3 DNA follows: TGTGCTAGTGGTTTTATGGGCAAAGAACAGTTATATAGCAATCAGCCCCAGCATTTT. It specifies CASGFMGKEQLYSNQPQHF.

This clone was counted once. The CDR3 protein is CASSLQETQYF. For the CDR3, the DNA is TGCGCCAGCAGCCTTCAAGAGACCCAGTACTTC. V is TRBV5-1 and J is TRBJ2-5; D remains ambiguous. Trimming cost V 4 bases and J 2 bases, with 3 bases left between them. Germline-derived CDR1 and CDR2 are SGHRS and YFSETQ. This CDR3 is 11 amino acids long.